This T cell receptor beta chain was sequenced during a study of blood T cell repertoires in COVID-19. V dropped 8 bases and J dropped 8; count of bases not matched to a gene: 13. The CDR3 contains 15 residues. Germline V gives CDR1 SGHDN, CDR2 FVKESK. Sequenced by immunoSEQ multiplex PCR; TCRdb stores in-frame clones only, minus some. Altogether 25,000 to 35,000 clones are present, 85% being singletons, with the ten largest covering more than 6.5%. The sequence was collected from a man in his 60s with active COVID-19. The specimen was peripheral blood. V is TRBV14 and J is TRBJ2-1; TRBD2 agrees at 9 bases. In DNA, the CDR3 is TGTGCCAGCTCCAAGATTGGACTAGCGAACCATGAGCAGTTCTTC. Amino acids: CASSKIGLANHEQFF.